One TCR beta chain is described in this entry. Its target antigen remains unknown. No qualities accompany the bases; no much larger clone lies one base away. To prepare the library, the immunoSEQ multiplex PCR assay was applied. For the multiplex PCR, a mixture combining 60 forward primers for TCR Vbeta segments and 13 reverse primers for TCR Jbeta segments was used. The CDR3 region of rearranged TCR beta genes was amplified from genomic DNA by a multiplex PCR assay. Amplified TCR beta libraries were sequenced as 87-base-pair reads on the Illumina HiSeq System. The authors' pipeline ran thus. Across the 670 or so repertoires, a later analysis counted roughly 77 million unique TCR beta chains, 9.5 million to 12 million of which were shared by at least two donors. A nearest-neighbor algorithm error-corrected the raw reads and collapsed the reads into unique sequences, merging closely related sequences to remove PCR and sequencing errors. CDR3 sequences were aligned to IMGT reference sequences to assign V, D and J gene segments. For a sequence to be retained, a match of at least six nucleotides was required to both a V gene segment and a J gene segment. Rearrangements were classified as productive when the CDR3 lacked stop codons and remained in frame with V and J, and all other rearrangements were classified as non-productive. Following IMGT convention, CDR3 was defined as the stretch from the second conserved V-encoded cysteine to the conserved J-encoded phenylalanine. Sequences without an unambiguous match to a single V gene segment were excluded from the earlier analysis of almost 600 of the donors. In an earlier analysis of 587 of the donors, V segments were called functional above 56.7% productive rearrangements and were called segregating when the between-donor standard deviation exceeded 5%. A statistical classification framework was developed to diagnose cytomegalovirus status using the catalog of TCR beta chain sequences. In a later analysis, TCR nucleotide sequences were compared against IMGT/GENE-DB human TR gene sequences so that V and J genes could be assigned. A later analysis assigned CDR3 sequences and most-parsimonious VDJ recombination scenarios with the TCRdist pipeline. In a later analysis, each TCR beta chain was defined by its CDR3 amino acid sequence together with its V-gene family, and reads lacking a unique V-gene family were excluded. In a later analysis, approximately 640 highly shared, low-generation-probability nucleotide sequences were removed to address suspected cross-contamination and a sequencing artifact. In a later analysis, a clonal expansion index was calculated for each public chain from normalized within-repertoire ranks of inferred template counts. A later analysis computed generation probabilities with a VDJ recombination model fitted to out-of-frame rearrangements, and checked the results against IGoR. In a later analysis, hypergeometric tests were used to score TCR-TCR, TCR-HLA and TCR-CMV co-occurrence, with a repertoire-size bias correction applied to TCR pairs. A later analysis estimated false discovery rates by permuting HLA or CMV assignments 20 times. In a later analysis, co-occurring TCRs were grouped with DBSCAN, and TCRdist sequence similarity was added when clustering was performed within HLA-allele-positive subsets. For co-occurrence clustering, repertoires with fewer than 30,000 or more than 120,000 public chains were excluded, along with roughly 5 repertoires with anomalous nucleotide sharing. As stored in TCRdb, this immuneACCESS dataset retains in-frame rearrangements with V and J assigned. A fraction of the clones does not appear; measured against another copy, unresolved V genes explain less than half of the discrepancy, and the remainder lacks a known reason. That table furnishes V, J and clone size, whereas the DNA furnished D and trimming. The sample data list 220,000 or so clones, and roughly 80% of these were observed just once. The ten biggest clones cover less than 3% of the sample.

This sample is part of a study of cytomegalovirus exposure and HLA in healthy donors (TCRdb year 2017). Study-level background: An earlier analysis of roughly 570 of the donors reported 250 to 350 Gb of sequence data and 117 million unique TCR beta sequences obtained from 180 million or so T cells. An early release covering roughly 640 HLA-typed donors comprised roughly 300 gigabases of sequencing data and 65 million to 100 million unique TCR sequences. Of the 398 genotyped donors, 81% fell in the genetic ancestry cluster associated with self-reported Caucasian donors. The study aimed to test whether signatures of past pathogen exposure could be identified by cataloging public T cell receptors. Using immunosequencing, the study profiled T cell repertoires from 550 to 750 subjects and related those repertoires to cytomegalovirus serostatus. A separate validation cohort of approximately 130 different subjects was used in addition to the roughly 670-subject first cohort. To predict cytomegalovirus infection status, the study brought together high-throughput TCR immunosequencing, statistical association of individual TCRs with disease status, and machine learning. To study patterns of TCR occurrence, a later analysis re-analyzed previously published TCR beta repertoires from 700 or so donors and added high-resolution HLA genotyping. Rather than drawing on any new phenotypic data, the later analysis identified candidate immune exposures from TCR beta sequences and the way those sequences occurred across donors. An earlier analysis of a few hundred of the donors applied high-throughput TCR beta sequencing to assess whether each TCR beta V gene segment acted as functional or pseudogenic. Alongside the repertoire data, information on donor age, sex, ethnicity and CMV serostatus was compiled. A later genetic analysis took genome-wide SNP genotypes for about 55% of the roughly 700 donors and used that subset as a discovery cohort. All discovery cohort repertoires had been generated on a single sequencing platform. Both class I and class II loci were covered by HLA typing, at four-digit resolution. The number of donors typed differed by locus, with roughly 620-630 for A, B, C, DRB1 and DQB1, 522 for DQA1, 600 to 610 for DPA1, and 450 to 480 for DPB1. Several DR-DQ haplotypes were handled as single units for association and clustering because linkage in the cohort was strong. Across roughly 420 genotyped donors of the cohort, an average of about 240,000 unique TCR beta nucleotide sequences per donor were sequenced, and roughly a sixth of those sequences were non-productive.

The paper as a whole reports these results and caveats: V-gene and J-gene trimming of TCR beta chains was associated with a missense DCLRE1C variant in a later genetic analysis, and the association was replicated in an independent cohort. In a later analysis, most CMV-associated TCR beta chains were found to appear HLA-restricted, with HLA associations seemingly driven largely by CMV exposure. Compared with equally common non-associated chains, HLA-associated TCR beta chains in a later analysis were more clonally expanded and had lower generation probabilities. In vitro tests confirmed that a few of the cytomegalovirus-associated TCR beta chains recognize cytomegalovirus antigens. According to the authors, the approach could potentially be generalized to other disease states and immunological phenotypes. In an earlier analysis of 587 of the donors, most TCR beta V segments appeared in productive rearrangements about 87% or about 30% of the time, broadly matching IMGT annotations. In a later analysis, the rate of TCR association differed among HLA loci, with DRB1 alleles having the most associated TCRs and HLA-C alleles having the fewest. A group of highly shared sequence variants was considered likely to be a technical artifact of the sequencing pipeline. Only TCR beta chains were sequenced in this cohort, and the absence of alpha or paired-chain data limited detectable features. According to a later analysis, parvovirus B19, influenza, CMV and Epstein-Barr virus appeared linked to several top co-occurrence clusters. A further reported finding was that TCR beta sequences accurately predicted the HLA-A and HLA-B alleles for most subjects in the first cohort. The earlier analysis of almost 600 of the donors excluded some 15 rarely observed V segments, including chromosome 9 orphons, because counts were too low. Strong co-occurrence of HLA alleles, especially DR and DQ, made assigning TCR associations to individual alleles difficult. Some IMGT-functional V segments, including TRBV6-2 and TRBV6-3, could not be told apart with the 87-base-pair reads, so those segments were excluded. The only immune exposure information available for the cohort was CMV serostatus. Presence/absence analyses assumed roughly uniform sequencing depth across donors, an assumption that may not hold. Specific HLA alleles were associated with 18,000 or so TCR beta sequences at a false discovery rate of 0.05 in a later analysis. The classifier was reported to diagnose cytomegalovirus status with high specificity and sensitivity in both the original and validation cohorts. A later genetic analysis reported fewer N-insertions in productive TCRs among donors in an Asian-associated ancestry cluster than the roughly 700-donor mean. Most TCR sequences were observed very rarely across donors, whereas some public TCRs were present in many individuals. Correlated functional status among segregating V segments might reflect linkage disequilibrium, but an unknown experimental factor could not be ruled out. In the study, roughly 160 TCR beta chains were listed as associated with cytomegalovirus. HLA typing was unavailable for some donors at each locus, so association tests used only the typed subset.

The CDR3 numbers 16 residues from cysteine through phenylalanine. The kept DNA is CDR3 alone, 48 bases in frame from the first base. Trimmed from V: 2 bases; trimmed from J: 8 bases; junction bases lacking a gene match: 10. From a lookup of the germline V gene, CDR1 and CDR2 are SGHVS and FNYEAQ. The cohort was made up of several hundred healthy bone marrow donors. At the time of sampling, all cohort members were nominally healthy, though unrecorded immune exposures were likely present. The donor was CMV seronegative and belonged to the group of over 350 seronegative cohort members. Each donor provided a peripheral blood sample, and peripheral blood mononuclear cells were used for TCR beta sequencing. Genomic DNA was extracted from the blood cell samples with the Qiagen DNeasy Blood Extraction Kit.

The sequenced sample was PBMCs. The chain is assembled from TRBV7-6 and TRBJ1-5, and 9 junctional nucleotides match TRBD1. The receptor comes from a woman in her thirties or forties in good health and CMV-seronegative. The CDR3 sequence is CASSLSGQGAKEPQHF. The DNA is TGTGCCAGCAGCTTATCGGGACAGGGTGCCAAGGAGCCCCAGCATTTT.